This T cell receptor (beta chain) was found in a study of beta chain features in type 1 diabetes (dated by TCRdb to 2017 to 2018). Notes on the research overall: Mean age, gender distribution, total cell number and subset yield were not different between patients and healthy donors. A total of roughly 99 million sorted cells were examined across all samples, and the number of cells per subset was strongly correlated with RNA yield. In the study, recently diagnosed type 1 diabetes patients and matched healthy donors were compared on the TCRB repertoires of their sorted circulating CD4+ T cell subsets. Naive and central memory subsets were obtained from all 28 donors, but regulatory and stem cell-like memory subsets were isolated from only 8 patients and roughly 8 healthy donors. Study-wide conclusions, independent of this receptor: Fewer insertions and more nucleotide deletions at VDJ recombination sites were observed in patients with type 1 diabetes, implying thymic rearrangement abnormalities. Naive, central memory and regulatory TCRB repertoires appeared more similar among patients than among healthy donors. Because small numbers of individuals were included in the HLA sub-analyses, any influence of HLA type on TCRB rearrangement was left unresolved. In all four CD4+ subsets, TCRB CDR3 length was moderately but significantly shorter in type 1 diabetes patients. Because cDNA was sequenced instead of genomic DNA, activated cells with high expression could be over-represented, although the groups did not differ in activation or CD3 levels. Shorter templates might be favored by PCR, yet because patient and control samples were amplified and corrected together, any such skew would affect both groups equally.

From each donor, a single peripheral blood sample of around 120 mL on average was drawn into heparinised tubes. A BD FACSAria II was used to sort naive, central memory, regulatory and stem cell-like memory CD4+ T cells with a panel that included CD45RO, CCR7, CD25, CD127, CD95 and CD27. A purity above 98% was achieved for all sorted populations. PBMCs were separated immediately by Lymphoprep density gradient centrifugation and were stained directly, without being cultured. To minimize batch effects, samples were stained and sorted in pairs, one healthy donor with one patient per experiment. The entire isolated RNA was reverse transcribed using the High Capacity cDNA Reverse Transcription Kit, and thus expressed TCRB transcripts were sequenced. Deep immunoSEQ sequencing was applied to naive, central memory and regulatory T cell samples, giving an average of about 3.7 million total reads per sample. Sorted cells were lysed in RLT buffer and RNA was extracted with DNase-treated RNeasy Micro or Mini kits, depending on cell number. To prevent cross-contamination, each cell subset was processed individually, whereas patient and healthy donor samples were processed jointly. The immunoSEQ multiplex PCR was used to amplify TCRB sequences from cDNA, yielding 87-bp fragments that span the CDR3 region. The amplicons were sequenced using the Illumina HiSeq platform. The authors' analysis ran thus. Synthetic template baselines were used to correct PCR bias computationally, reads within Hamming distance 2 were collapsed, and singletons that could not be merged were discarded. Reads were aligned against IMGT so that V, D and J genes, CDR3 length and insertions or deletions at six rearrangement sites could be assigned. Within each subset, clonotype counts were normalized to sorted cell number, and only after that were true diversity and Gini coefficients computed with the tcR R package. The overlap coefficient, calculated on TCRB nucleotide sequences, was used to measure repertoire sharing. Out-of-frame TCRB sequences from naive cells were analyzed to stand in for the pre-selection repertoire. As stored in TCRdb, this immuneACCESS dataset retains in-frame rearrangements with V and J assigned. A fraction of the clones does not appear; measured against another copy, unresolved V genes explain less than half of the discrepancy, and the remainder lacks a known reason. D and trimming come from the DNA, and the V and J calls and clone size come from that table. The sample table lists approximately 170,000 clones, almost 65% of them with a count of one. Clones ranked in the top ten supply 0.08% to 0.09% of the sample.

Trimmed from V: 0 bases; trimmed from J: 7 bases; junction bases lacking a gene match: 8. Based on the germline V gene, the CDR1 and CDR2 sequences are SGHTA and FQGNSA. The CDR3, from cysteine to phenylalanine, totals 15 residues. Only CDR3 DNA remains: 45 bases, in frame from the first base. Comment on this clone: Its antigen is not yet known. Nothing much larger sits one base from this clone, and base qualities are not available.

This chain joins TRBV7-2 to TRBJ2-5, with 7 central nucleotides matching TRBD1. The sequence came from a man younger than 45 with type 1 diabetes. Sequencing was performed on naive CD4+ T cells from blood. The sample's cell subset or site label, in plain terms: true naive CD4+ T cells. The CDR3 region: CASSLAGTASGTQYF. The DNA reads TGTGCCAGCAGCTTAGCCGGGACAGCCTCGGGGACCCAGTACTTC. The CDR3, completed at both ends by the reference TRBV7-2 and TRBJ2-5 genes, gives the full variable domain GAGVSQSPSNKVTEKGKDVELRCDPISGHTALYWYRQSLGQGLEFLIYFQGNSAPDKSGLPSDRFSAERTGGSVSTLTIQRTQQEDSAVYLCASSLAGTASGTQYFGPGTRLLVL.